This T cell receptor (beta chain) was identified in a study of blood T cells in healthy people across ages. Study context: Template switching recovered approximately one barcoded beta molecule for every two T cells.

The second PCR ran roughly 6 to 11 cycles with a sample-barcoded 5' primer and J-beta primers. MiXCR, run by TCRdb on the 5' RACE reads, gives a single entry per CDR3 protein. The sample contains roughly 730,000 distinct CDR3 sequences, approximately 60% of which appear only once. It was around 10 milliliters of peripheral blood that were drawn from each donor. CDR1 is LGHDT, CDR2 YNNKEL, per germline (reference sequence). The CDR3 covers 16 residues. V was pared by 0 bases and J by 9 bases, with 8 bases of the junction left unmatched. Sequenced sample: blood. The chain is built from TRBV3-1 and TRBJ1-6; 7 bases line up with TRBD1. The receptor was isolated from a man in his forties in good health. In DNA, the CDR3 is TGTGCCAGCAGCCAAGACGGGACAGAGATGGGTTCACCCCTCCACTTT. Amino acids: CASSQDGTEMGSPLHF.